This TCR beta chain was obtained from a study of beta chain bispecific antibodies for T cell cancers (TCRdb year 2021). Turning to the overall study: Healthy donor T cells were cocultured with T cell leukemia lines and bispecific antibodies, then TRBV sequencing of surviving cells measured the depletion of each TRBV family. Surface TRBV12 (TRBV12-3) was expressed by Jurkat cells, and surface TRBV5-5 was expressed by HPB-ALL cells. Results and caveats for the whole study, not just this receptor: Every sequenced sample contained a mix of leukemia cell line cells and normal T cells, and most targeted TRBV signal came from the leukemia cells rather than from the normal T cells. Cross-reactivity of the anti-TRBV5-5 antibody with TRBV5-6 was attributed to high sequence similarity between the two genes.

T cells were expanded from blood mononuclear cells with anti-CD3 antibody OKT3 or CD3/CD28 Dynabeads for roughly three days. The expanded T cells were grown in RPMI 1640 containing roughly 10% fetal bovine serum, recombinant human IL-2 (100 IU/ml) and IL-7 (around 5 ng/ml). Each coculture mixed approximately 5 x 10^4 target cells and approximately 5 x 10^4 normal T cells with bispecific antibody in roughly 100 ul and was incubated at 37 degrees C for about 15 hours. Every bispecific antibody was made of two single-chain variable fragments expressed in a single-chain diabody format with a His tag. Effector T cells came from healthy human donors; peripheral blood mononuclear cells were isolated from leukapheresis samples by Ficoll density gradient centrifugation. Spanning cysteine to phenylalanine, the CDR3 consists of 14 amino acids. Only CDR3 DNA is held: 42 bases, read in frame from base 1. CDR1 and CDR2, looked up from the germline V gene, are LGHNA and YNFKEQ. V ends up 1 base short and J 6 bases short, with an unmatched junction base count of 5.

Libraries incorporated unique molecular identifier barcodes, which were used to quantify clonotypes. Qiagen AllPrep DNA/RNA Micro kits were used to isolate total RNA, and an Agilent TapeStation was used to check RNA quality. TCR beta libraries were constructed by 5' RACE, in which cDNA synthesis was followed by two PCR steps with TCR beta constant-region gene-specific primers. Sequencing of the TCR beta libraries was performed on an Illumina MiSeq platform. The authors' analysis ran thus. Reads were processed with MIGEC, MiXCR and VDJtools. Clonotype frequency was computed as the clonotype's share of unique molecular identifiers among all unique molecular identifiers in the sample. Nonfunctional TRBV genes classified in IMGT as pseudogenes or open reading frames, for example TRBV1, TRBV12-1 and TRBV21, were left out. The public reads were reprocessed in TCRdb via fastp at Q25 and MiXCR, keeping in-frame beta chains. CDR3 protein duplicates are merged, each entry listing the most common genes and DNA. TCRdb's processing, not the authors' own work, is the source of the V and J calls. Across this sample there are about 18,000 distinct CDR3 sequences, with approximately 2% seen only once. 6.9% of the sample comes from the top ten.

Based on its abundance in the sample, this clonotype is medium-sized (0.01 to 0.1%). Its antigen is still unknown. No base-level quality is on record; no much larger clone is a single base apart. The sequence derives from a human donor in good health. Some clones in this sample may be carry-over from other donors' samples. The sequenced sample was healthy donor T cells cultured with leukemia cells. The V gene is TRBV4-2 and the J gene is TRBJ2-7; 8 junctional bases match TRBD2. The CDR3: CASSQALAAPEQYF. The DNA is TGTGCCAGCAGCCAAGCACTAGCGGCCCCCGAGCAGTACTTC.